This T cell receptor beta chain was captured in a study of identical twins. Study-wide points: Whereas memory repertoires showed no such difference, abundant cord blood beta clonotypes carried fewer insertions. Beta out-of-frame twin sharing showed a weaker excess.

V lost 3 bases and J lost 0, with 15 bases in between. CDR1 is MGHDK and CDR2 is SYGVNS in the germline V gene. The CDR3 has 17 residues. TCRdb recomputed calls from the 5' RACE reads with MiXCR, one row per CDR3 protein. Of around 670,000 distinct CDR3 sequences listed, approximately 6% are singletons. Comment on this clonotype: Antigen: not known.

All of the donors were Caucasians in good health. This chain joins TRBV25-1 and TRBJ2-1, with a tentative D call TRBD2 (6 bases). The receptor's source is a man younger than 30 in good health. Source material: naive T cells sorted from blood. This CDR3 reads CASSDNSGPSSYNEQFF. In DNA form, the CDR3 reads TGTGCCAGCAGTGATAATAGCGGCCCGAGCTCCTACAATGAGCAGTTCTTC.